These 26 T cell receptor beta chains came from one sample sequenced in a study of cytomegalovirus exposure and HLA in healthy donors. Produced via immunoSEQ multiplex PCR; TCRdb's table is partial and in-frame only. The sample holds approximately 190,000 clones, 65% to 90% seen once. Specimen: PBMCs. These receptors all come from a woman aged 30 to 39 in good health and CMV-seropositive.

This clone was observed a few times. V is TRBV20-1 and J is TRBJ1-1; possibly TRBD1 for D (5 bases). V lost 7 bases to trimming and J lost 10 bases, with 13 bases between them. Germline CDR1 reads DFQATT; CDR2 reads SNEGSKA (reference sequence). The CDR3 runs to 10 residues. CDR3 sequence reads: CSGARERAFF. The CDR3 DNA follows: TGCAGTGGAGCCAGGGAAAGAGCTTTCTTT.

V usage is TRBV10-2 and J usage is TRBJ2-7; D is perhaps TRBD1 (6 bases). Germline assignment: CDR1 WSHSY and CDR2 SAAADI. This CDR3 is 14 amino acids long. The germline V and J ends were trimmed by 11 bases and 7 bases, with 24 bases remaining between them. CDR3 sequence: CASRGPLAYREQYF. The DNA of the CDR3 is TGCGCCTCCAGGGGTCCTCTCGCGTATAGGGAGCAGTACTTC.

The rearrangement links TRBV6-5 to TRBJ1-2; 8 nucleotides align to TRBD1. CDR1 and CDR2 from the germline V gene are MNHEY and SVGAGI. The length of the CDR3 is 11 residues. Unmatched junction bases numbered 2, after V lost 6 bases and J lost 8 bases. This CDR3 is CASRAGGGYTF. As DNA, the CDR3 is TGTGCCAGCAGGGCAGGGGGCGGCTACACCTTC.

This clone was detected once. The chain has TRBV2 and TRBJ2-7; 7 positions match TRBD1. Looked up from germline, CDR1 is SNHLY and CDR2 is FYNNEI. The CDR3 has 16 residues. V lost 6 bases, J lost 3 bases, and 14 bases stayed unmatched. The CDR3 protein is CASSGTTRQGHYEQYF. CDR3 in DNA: TGTGCCAGCAGCGGGACAACCAGACAGGGACACTACGAGCAGTACTTC. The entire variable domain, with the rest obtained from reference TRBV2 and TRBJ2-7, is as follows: EPEVTQTPSHQVTQMGQEVILRCVPISNHLYFYWYRQILGQKVEFLVSFYNNEISEKSEIFDDQFSVERPDGSNFTLKIRSTKLEDSAMYFCASSGTTRQGHYEQYFGPGTRLTVT.

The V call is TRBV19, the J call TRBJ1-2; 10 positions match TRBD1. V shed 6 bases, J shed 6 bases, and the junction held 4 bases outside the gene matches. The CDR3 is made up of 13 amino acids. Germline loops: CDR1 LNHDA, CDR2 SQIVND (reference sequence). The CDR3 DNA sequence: TGTGCCAGTAGGTCGGGACAGGGGCATGGCTACACCTTC. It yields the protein CASRSGQGHGYTF.

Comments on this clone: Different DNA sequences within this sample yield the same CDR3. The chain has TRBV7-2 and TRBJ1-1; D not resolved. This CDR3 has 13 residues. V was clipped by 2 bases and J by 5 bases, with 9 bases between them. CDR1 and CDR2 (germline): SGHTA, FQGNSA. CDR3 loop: CASSLIRGTEAFF. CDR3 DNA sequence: TGTGCCAGCAGCTTAATCCGAGGGACTGAAGCTTTCTTT.

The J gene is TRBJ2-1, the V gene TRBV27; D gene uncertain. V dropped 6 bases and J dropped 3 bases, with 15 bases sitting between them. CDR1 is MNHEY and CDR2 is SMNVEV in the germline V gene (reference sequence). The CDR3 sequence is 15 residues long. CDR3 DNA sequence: TGTGCCAGCAGGATGGGTCCCCCGGGCTACAATGAGCAGTTCTTC. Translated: CASRMGPPGYNEQFF.

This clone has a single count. This CDR3 is CAIRQREFDEQYF. The CDR3 coding sequence is TGTGCCATCCGACAGCGGGAGTTCGACGAGCAGTACTTC. The genes are TRBV10-3 and TRBJ2-7; TRBD2 aligns across 8 bases. This CDR3 contains 13 residues. Germline V lookup: CDR1 ENHRY, CDR2 SYGVKD. V lost 8 bases, J lost 5 bases, and 8 bases stayed unmatched.

In nucleotides, the CDR3 is TGTGCCAGCAGGAAGGCCGGGACTAGTAATTACGAGCAGTACTTC. This sequence encodes CASRKAGTSNYEQYF. V is TRBV6-5 and J is TRBJ2-7; 8 bases are shared with TRBD2. Trimming cost V 6 bases and J 4 bases; bases outside gene matches: 11. Looked up from germline, CDR1 is MNHEY and CDR2 is SVGAGI. This CDR3 comprises 15 residues.

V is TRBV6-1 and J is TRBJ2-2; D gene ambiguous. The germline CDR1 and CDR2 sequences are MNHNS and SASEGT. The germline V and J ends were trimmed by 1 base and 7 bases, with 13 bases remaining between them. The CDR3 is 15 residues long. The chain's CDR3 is CASSEVARIGGELFF. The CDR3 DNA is TGTGCCAGCAGTGAAGTAGCTCGCATCGGCGGGGAGCTGTTTTTT.

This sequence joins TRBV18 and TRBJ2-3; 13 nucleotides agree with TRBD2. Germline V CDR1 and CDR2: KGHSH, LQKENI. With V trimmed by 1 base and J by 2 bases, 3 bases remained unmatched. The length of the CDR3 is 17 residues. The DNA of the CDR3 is TGTGCCAGCTCACCACGGGGACTAGCGGGGATCACAGATACGCAGTATTTT. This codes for CASSPRGLAGITDTQYF.

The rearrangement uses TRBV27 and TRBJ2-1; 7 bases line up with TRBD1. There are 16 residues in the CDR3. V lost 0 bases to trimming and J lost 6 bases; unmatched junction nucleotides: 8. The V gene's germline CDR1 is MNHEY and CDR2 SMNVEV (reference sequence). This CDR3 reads CASSLSSRGTSNEQFF. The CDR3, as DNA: TGTGCCAGCAGTTTATCTTCCAGGGGGACCTCCAATGAGCAGTTCTTC.

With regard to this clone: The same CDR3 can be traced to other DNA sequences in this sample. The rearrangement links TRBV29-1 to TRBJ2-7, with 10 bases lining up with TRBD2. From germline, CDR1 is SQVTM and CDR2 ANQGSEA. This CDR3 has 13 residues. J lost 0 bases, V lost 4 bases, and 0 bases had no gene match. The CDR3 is CSVGTSGSYEQYF. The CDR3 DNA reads TGCAGCGTTGGGACTAGCGGCTCCTACGAGCAGTACTTC.

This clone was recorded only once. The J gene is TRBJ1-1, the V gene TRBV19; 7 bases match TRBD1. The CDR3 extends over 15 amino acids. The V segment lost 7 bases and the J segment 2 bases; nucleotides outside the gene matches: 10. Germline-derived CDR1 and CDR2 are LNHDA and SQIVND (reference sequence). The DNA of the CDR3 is TGTGCCAGTACGCAACAGGGGATCGGAAACACTGAAGCTTTCTTT. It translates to CASTQQGIGNTEAFF.

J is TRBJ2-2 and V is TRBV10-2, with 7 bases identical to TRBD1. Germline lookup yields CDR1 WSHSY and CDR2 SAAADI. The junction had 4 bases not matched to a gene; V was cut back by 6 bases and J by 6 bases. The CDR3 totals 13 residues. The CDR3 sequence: CASRETGPGELFF. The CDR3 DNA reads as TGCGCCAGCAGGGAGACAGGGCCCGGGGAGCTGTTTTTT.

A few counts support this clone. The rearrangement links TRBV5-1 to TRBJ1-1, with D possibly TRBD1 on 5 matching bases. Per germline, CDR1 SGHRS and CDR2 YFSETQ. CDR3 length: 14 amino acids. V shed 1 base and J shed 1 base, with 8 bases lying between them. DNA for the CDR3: TGCGCCAGCAGCTTGCGGAGGGGGAACACTGAAGCTTTCTTT. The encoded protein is CASSLRRGNTEAFF.

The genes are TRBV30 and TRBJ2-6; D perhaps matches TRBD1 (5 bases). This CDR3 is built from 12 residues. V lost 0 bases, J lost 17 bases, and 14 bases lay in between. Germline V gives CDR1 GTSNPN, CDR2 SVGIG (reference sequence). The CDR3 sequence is CAWSVLTVDVTF. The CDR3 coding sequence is TGTGCCTGGAGTGTATTGACAGTGGATGTGACTTTC. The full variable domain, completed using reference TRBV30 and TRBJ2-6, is SQTIHQWPATLVQPVGSPLSLECTVEGTSNPNLYWYRQAAGRGLQLLFYSVGIGQISSEVPQNLSASRPQDRQFILSSKKLLLSDSGFYLCAWSVLTVDVTFGAGSRLTVL.

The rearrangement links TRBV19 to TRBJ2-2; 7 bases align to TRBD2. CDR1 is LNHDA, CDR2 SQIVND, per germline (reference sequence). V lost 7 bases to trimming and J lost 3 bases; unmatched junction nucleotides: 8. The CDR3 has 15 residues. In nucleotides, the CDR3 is TGTGCCAGTATTGGAGCGGGATGGGACACCGGGGAGCTGTTTTTT. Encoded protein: CASIGAGWDTGELFF.

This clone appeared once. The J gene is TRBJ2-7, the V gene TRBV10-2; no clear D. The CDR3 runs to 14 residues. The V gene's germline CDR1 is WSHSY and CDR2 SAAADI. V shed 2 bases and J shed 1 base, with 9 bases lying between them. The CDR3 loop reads CASSETAKSYEQYF. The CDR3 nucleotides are TGCGCCAGCAGTGAGACAGCCAAATCCTACGAGCAGTACTTC.

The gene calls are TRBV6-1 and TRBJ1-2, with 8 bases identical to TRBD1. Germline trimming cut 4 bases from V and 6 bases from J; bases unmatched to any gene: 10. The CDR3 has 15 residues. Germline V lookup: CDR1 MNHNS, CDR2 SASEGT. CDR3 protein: CASSGPTDRGDGYTF. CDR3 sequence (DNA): TGTGCCAGCAGTGGCCCCACCGACAGGGGAGATGGCTACACCTTC.

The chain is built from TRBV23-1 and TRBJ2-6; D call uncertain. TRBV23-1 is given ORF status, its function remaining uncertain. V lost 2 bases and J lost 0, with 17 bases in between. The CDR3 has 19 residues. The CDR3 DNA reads TGCGCCAGCAGTCAAACCCCTTTTGGTGACATCTCTGGGGCCAACGTCCTGACTTTC. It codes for CASSQTPFGDISGANVLTF.

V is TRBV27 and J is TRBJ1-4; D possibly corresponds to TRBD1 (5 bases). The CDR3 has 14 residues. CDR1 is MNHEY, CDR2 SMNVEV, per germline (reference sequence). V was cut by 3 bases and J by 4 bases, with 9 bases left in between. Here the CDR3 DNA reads TGTGCCAGCAGTTTTGGCAGGGTTAATGAAAAACTGTTTTTT. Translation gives CASSFGRVNEKLFF. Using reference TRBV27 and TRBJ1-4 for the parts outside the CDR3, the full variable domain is EAQVTQNPRYLITVTGKKLTVTCSQNMNHEYMSWYRQDPGLGLRQIYYSMNVEVTDKGDVPEGYKVSRKEKRNFPLILESPSPNQTSLYFCASSFGRVNEKLFFGSGTQLSVL.

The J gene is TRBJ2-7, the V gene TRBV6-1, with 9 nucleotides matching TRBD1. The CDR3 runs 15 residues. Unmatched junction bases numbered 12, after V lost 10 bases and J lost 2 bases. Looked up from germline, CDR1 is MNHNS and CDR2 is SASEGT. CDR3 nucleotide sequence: TGTGCCACCAAAGGGACGACAGGGGGTGCCTACGAGCAGTACTTC. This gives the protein CATKGTTGGAYEQYF.

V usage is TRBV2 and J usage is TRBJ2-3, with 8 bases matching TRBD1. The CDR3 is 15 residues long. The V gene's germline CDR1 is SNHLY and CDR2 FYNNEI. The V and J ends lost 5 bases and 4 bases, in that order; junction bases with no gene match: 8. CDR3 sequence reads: CASSFFGQGADTQYF. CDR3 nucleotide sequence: TGTGCCAGCAGTTTTTTCGGACAGGGAGCAGATACGCAGTATTTT.

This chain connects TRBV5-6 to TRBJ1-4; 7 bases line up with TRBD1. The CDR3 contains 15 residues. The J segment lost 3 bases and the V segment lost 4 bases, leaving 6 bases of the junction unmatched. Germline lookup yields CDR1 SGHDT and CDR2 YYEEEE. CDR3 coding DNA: TGTGCCAGCAGCGACACCGGGACAGCTAATGAAAAACTGTTTTTT. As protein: CASSDTGTANEKLFF.

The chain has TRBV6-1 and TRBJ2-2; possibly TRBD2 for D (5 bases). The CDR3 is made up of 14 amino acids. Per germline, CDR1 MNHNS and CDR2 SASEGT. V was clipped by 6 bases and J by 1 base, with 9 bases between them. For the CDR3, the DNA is TGTGCCAGCAGGACCGGGGTGAACACCGGGGAGCTGTTTTTT. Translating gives CASRTGVNTGELFF.